Below, one T cell receptor beta chain is given with its context. Its antigen is not known. The CDR3 contains 16 residues. Germline V lookup: CDR1 SGHVS, CDR2 FNYEAQ. V lost 5 bases and J 2 bases, leaving 18 bases between the germline ends. Data came from immunoSEQ multiplex PCR; TCRdb stores just in-frame clones and leaves some out. The sample holds roughly 300,000 clones, 88% seen once. The sample comes from a study of Ad26.COV2.S vaccination and SARS-CoV-2 variants. As for the study in general: As a participant in COV1001, the donor was in the Ad26.COV2.S trial arm.

Noted treatment: 15 to 20 received Ad26.COV2.S at low or high dose, single or two shots; about 5 received placebo; per-sample allocation not given. The samples date from day 63 after the first vaccine or placebo injection. The shot given was an Ad26 vector that makes Wuhan-strain SARS-CoV-2 spike. Overall study findings and caveats: Breadth measured for non-spike TCRs was similar across vaccine and placebo recipients.

The receptor was derived from a person aged 18-65 years who received the Ad26.COV2.S COVID-19 vaccine or a placebo. Sequences were derived from peripheral blood, sampled in a trial of Ad26.COV2.S vaccine versus placebo. The chain is built from TRBV7-6 and TRBJ2-5; tentatively, D is TRBD1 (6 bases). CDR3 nucleotides: TGTGCCAGCAGCCTTAAAACAGGGTCCCTTCAAGAGACCCAGTACTTC. Residues: CASSLKTGSLQETQYF.